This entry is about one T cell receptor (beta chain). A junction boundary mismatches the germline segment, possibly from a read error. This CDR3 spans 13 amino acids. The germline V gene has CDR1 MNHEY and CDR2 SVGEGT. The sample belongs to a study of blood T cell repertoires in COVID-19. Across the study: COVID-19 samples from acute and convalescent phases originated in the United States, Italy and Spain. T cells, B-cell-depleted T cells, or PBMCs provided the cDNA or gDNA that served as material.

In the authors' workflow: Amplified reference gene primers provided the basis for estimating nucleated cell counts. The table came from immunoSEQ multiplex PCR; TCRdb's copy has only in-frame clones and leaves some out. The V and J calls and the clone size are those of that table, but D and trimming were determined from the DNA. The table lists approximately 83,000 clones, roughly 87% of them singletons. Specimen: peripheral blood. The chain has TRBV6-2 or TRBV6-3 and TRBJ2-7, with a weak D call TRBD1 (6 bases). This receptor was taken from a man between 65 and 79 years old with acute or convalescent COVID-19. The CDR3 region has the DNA TGTGCCAGCAGTTACTCAAACCGACAGGCCCCCGTCTTC. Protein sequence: CASSYSNRQAPVF.